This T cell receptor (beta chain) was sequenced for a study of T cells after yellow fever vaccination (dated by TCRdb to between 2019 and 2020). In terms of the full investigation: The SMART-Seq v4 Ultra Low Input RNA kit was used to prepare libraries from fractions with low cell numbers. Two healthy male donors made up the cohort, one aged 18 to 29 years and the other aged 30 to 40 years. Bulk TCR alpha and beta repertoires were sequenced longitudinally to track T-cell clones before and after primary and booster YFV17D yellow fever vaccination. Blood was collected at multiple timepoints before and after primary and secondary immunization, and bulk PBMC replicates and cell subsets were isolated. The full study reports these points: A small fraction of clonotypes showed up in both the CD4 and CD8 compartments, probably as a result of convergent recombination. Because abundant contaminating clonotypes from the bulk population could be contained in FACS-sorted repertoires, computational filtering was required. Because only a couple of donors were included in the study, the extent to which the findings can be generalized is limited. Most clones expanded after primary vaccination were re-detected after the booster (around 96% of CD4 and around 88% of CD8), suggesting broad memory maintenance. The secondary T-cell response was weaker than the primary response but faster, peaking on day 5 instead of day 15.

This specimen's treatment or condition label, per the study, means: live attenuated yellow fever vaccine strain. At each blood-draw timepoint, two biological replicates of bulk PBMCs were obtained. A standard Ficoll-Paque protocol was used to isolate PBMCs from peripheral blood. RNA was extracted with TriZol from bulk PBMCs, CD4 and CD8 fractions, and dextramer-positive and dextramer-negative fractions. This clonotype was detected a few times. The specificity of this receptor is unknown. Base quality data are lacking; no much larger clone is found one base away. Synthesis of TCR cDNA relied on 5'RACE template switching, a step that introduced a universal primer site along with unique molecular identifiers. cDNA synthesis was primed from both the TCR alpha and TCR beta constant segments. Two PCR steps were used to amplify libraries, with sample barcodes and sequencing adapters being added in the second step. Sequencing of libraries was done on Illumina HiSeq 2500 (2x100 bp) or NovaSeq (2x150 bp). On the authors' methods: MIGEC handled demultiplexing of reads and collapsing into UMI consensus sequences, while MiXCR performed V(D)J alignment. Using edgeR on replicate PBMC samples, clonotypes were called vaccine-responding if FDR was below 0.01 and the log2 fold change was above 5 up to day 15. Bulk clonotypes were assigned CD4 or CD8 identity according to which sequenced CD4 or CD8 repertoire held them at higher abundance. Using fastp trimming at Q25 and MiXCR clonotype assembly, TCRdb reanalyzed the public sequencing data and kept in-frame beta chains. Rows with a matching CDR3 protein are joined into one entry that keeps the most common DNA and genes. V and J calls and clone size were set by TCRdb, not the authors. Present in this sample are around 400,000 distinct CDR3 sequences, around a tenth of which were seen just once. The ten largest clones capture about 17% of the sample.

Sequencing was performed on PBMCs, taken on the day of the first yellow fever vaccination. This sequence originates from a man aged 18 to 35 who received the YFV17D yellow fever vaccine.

The nucleotide sequence reads as follows: TGTGCCAGCAGCCAAGGAAGGGTAGAGACCCAGTACTTC. It translates as CASSQGRVETQYF. The rearrangement combines TRBV4-2 with TRBJ2-5; the D gene is unclear. V was cut back by 1 base and J by 4 bases, leaving a gap of 7 bases between them. In the germline V gene, CDR1 corresponds to LGHNA and CDR2 to YNFKEQ. The CDR3, from cysteine to phenylalanine, totals 13 residues. Just CDR3 DNA is preserved here, 39 bases in frame from base 1.